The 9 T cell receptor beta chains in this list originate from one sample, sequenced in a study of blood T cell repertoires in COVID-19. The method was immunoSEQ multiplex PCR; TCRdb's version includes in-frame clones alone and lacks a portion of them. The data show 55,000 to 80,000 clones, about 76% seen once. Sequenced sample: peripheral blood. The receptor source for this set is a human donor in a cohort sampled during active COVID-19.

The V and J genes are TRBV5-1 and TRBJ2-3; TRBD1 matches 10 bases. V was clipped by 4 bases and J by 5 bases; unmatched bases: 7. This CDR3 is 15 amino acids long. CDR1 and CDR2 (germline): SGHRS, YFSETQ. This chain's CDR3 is CASSVGDRGGDTQYF. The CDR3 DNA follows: TGCGCCAGCAGCGTGGGGGACAGGGGTGGAGATACGCAGTATTTT. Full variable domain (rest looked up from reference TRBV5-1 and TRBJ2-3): KAGVTQTPRYLIKTRGQQVTLSCSPISGHRSVSWYQQTPGQGLQFLFEYFSETQRNKGNFPGRFSGRQFSNSRSEMNVSTLELGDSALYLCASSVGDRGGDTQYFGPGTRLTVL.

The CDR3 nucleotides read TGTGCCAGCAGCCTGGGACAGGTGTTAGGTGCTGAAGCTTTCTTT. It translates to CASSLGQVLGAEAFF. The chain is built from TRBV3-1 (or the pseudogene TRBV3-2) and TRBJ1-1; 8 bases fit TRBD1. CDR3 length: 15 residues. Germline V gene sequence: CDR1 LGHDT, CDR2 YNNKEL (reference sequence). Trimming took 4 bases from V and 6 from J; bases not matched to a gene: 10.

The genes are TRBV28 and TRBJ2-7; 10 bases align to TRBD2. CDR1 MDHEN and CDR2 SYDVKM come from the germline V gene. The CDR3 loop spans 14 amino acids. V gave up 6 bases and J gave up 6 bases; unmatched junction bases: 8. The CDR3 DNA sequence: TGTGCCAGCAGCCCCGGGACTAGCGTAGGCGAGCAGTACTTC. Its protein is CASSPGTSVGEQYF. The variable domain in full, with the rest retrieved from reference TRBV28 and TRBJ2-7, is DVKVTQSSRYLVKRTGEKVFLECVQDMDHENMFWYRQDPGLGLRLIYFSYDVKMKEKGDIPEGYSVSREKKERFSLILESASTNQTSMYLCASSPGTSVGEQYFGPGTRLTVT.

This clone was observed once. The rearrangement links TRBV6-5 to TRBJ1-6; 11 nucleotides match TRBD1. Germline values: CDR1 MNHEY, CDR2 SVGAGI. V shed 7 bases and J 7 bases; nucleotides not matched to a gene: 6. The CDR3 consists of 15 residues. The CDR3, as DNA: TGTGCCAGCACCGGACAGGGGGCAATGAATTCACCCCTCCACTTT. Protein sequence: CASTGQGAMNSPLHF.

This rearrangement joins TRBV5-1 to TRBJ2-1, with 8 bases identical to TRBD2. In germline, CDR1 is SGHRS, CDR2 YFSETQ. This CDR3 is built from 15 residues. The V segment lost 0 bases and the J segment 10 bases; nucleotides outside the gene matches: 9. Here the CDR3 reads CASSLEGLAGGEQFF. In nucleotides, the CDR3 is TGCGCCAGCAGCTTGGAAGGGCTAGCGGGTGGGGAGCAGTTCTTC.

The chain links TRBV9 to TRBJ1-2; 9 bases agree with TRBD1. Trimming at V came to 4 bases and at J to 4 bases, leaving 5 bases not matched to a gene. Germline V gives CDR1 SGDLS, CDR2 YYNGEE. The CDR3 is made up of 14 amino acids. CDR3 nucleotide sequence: TGTGCCAGCAGCACCCGGACAGGGGCCTATGGCTACACCTTC. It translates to CASSTRTGAYGYTF.

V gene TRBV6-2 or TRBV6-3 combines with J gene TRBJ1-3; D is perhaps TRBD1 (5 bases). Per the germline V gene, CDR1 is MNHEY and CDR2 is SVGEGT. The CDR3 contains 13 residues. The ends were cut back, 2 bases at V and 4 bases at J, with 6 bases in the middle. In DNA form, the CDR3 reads TGTGCCAGCAGTTACGGGGCCGGAAACACCATATATTTT. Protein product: CASSYGAGNTIYF.

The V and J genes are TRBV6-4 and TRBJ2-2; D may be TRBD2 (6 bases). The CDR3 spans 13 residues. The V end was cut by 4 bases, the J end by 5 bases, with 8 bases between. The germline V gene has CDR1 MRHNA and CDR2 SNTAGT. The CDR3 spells CASSAGETGELFF. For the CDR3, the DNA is TGTGCCAGCAGTGCGGGGGAGACCGGGGAGCTGTTTTTT.

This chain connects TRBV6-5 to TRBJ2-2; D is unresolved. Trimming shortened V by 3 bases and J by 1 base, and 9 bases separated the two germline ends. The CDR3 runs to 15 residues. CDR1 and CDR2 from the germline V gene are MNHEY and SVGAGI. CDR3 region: CASSYGSGNTGELFF. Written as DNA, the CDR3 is TGTGCCAGCAGTTATGGCAGTGGGAACACCGGGGAGCTGTTTTTT.